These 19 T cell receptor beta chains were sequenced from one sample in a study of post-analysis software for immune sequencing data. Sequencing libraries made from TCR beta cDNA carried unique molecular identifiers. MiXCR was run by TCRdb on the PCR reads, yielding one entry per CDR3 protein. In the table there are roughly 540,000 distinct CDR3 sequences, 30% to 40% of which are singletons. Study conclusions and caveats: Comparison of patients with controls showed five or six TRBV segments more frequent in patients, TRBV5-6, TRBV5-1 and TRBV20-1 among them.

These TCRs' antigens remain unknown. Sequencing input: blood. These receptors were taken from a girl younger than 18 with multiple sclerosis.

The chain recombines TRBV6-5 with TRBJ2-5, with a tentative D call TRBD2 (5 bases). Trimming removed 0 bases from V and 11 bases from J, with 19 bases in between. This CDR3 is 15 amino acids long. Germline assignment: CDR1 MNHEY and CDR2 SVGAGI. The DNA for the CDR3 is TGTGCCAGCAGTTACTCAAGAGGGCTGTACAATGAGCAGTACTTC. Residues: CASSYSRGLYNEQYF.

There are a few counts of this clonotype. Here the CDR3 DNA reads TGTGCCAGCAGCCCCTTGGGGGGTAAAAAACTGTTTTTT. Translated: CASSPLGGKKLFF. The chain is built from TRBV27 and TRBJ1-4; a weak D match, TRBD1 (5 bases). V shed 6 bases and J shed 9 bases, with 14 bases lying between them. Germline values: CDR1 MNHEY, CDR2 SMNVEV (reference sequence). The CDR3 runs 13 residues.

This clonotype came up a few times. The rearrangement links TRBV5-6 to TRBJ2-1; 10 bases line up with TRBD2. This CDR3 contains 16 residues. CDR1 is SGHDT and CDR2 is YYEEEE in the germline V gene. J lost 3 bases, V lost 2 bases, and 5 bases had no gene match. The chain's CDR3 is CASSFPGTSDYNEQFF. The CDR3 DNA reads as TGTGCCAGCAGCTTTCCCGGGACTAGCGACTACAATGAGCAGTTCTTC.

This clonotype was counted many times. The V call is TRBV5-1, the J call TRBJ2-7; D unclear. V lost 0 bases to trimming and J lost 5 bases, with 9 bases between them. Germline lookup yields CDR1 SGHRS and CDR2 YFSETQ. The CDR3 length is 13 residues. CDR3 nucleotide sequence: TGCGCCAGCAGCTTGGAGGGCAGGCACGAGCAGTACTTC. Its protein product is CASSLEGRHEQYF. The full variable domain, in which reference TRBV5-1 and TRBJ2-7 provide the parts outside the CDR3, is KAGVTQTPRYLIKTRGQQVTLSCSPISGHRSVSWYQQTPGQGLQFLFEYFSETQRNKGNFPGRFSGRQFSNSRSEMNVSTLELGDSALYLCASSLEGRHEQYFGPGTRLTVT.

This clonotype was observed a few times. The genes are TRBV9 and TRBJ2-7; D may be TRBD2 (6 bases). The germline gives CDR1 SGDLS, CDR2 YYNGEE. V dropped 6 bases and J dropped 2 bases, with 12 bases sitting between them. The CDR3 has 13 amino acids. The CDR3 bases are TGTGCCAGCAACCCGACGGGAGCCTACGAGCAGTACTTC. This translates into CASNPTGAYEQYF.

The CDR3 loop reads CAVGLADLSYEQYF. CDR3 DNA: TGTGCCGTCGGACTAGCGGATCTCTCCTACGAGCAGTACTTC. This chain joins TRBV10-3 and TRBJ2-7; 10 bases agree with TRBD2. The V segment lost 11 bases and the J segment 0 bases; nucleotides outside the gene matches: 7. The V gene's germline CDR1 is ENHRY and CDR2 SYGVKD. The CDR3 consists of 14 residues.

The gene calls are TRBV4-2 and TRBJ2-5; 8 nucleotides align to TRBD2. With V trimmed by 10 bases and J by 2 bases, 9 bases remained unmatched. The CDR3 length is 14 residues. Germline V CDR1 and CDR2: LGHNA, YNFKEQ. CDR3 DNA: TGTGCCACCATGTCGAGCGGGGGACAAGAGACCCAGTACTTC. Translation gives CATMSSGGQETQYF.

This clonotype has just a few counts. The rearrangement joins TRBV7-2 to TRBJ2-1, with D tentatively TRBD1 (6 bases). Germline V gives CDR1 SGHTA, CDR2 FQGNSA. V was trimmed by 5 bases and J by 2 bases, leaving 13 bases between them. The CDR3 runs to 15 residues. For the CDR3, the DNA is TGTGCCAGCAGCCGCGGAAGGACAGCCTACAATGAGCAGTTCTTC. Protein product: CASSRGRTAYNEQFF.

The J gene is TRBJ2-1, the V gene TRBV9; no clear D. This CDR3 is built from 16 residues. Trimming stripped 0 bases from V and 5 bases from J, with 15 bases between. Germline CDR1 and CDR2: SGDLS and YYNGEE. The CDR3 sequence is CASSVVGSGGHNEQFF. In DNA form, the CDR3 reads TGTGCCAGCAGCGTAGTTGGATCCGGCGGACACAATGAGCAGTTCTTC.

CDR3 coding DNA: TGTGCCAGCAGCAACCGGGACCCAGACCCGCACGGGCAAGATACGCAGTATTTT. Protein sequence: CASSNRDPDPHGQDTQYF. The chain recombines TRBV21-1 with TRBJ2-3; the DNA was not used to check the table's D call, TRBD1. TRBV21-1 is annotated as a pseudogene. The length of the CDR3 is 18 residues.

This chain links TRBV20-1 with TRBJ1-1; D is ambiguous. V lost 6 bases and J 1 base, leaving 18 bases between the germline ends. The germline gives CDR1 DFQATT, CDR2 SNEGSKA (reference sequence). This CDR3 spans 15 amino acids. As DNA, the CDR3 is TGCAGTGCGACCCAAATGGGTACAGCGAACACTGAAGCTTTCTTT. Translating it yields CSATQMGTANTEAFF.

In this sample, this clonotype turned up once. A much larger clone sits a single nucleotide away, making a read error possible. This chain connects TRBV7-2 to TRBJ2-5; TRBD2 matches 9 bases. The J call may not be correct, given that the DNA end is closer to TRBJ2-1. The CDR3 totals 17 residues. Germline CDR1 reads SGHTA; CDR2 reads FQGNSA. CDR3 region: CASSLAPSGGTQETQFF. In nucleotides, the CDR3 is TGTGCCAGCAGCTTAGCGCCGAGCGGGGGGACCCAAGAGACCCAGTTCTTC.

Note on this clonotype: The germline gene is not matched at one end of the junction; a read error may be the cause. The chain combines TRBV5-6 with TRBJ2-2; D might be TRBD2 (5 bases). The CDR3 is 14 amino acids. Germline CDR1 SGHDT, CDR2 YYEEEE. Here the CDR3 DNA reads TGTGCCAGCAGCTTATTAATGAACACCGGGGAGCTGTTCTTT. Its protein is CASSLLMNTGELFF.

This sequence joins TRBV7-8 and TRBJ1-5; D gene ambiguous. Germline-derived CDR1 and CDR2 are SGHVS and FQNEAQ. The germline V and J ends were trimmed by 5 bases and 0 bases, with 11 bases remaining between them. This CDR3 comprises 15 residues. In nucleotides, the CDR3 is TGTGCCAGCAGCCCCGGTTTTCTTAGCAATCAGCCCCAGCATTTT. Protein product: CASSPGFLSNQPQHF.

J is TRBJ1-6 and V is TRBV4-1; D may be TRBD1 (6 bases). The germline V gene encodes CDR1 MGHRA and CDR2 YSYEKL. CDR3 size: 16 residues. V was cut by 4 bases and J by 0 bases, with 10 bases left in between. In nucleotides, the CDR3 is TGCGCCAGCAGCCTACAGGGCGACTCCTATAATTCACCCCTCCACTTT. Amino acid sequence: CASSLQGDSYNSPLHF.

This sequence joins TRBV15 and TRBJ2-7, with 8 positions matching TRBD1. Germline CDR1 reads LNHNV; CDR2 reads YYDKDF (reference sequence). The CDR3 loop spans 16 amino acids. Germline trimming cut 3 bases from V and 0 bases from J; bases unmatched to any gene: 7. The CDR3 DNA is TGTGCCACCAGCAGTGGACAGGGCAAAATCTCCTACGAGCAGTACTTC. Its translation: CATSSGQGKISYEQYF.

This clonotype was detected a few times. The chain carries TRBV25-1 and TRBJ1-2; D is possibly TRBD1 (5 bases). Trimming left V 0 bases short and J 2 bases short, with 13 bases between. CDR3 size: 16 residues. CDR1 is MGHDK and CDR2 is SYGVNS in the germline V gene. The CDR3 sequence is CASSEYGVEGNYGYTF. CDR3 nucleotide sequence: TGTGCCAGCAGTGAATACGGGGTTGAGGGGAACTATGGCTACACCTTC.

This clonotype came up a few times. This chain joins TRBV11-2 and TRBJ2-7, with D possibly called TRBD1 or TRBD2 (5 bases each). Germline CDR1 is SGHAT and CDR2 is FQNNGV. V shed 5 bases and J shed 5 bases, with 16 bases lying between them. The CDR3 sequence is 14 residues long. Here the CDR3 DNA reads TGTGCCAGCAGCCCACCACTCAGAGGGGACGAGCAGTACTTC. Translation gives CASSPPLRGDEQYF.

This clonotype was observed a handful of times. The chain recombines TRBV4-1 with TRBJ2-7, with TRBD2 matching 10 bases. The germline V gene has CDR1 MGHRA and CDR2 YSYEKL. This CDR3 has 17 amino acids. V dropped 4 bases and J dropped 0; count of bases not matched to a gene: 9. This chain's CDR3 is CASSPASGGLSSYEQYF. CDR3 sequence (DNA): TGCGCCAGCAGCCCGGCTAGCGGGGGCCTGAGCTCCTACGAGCAGTACTTC.